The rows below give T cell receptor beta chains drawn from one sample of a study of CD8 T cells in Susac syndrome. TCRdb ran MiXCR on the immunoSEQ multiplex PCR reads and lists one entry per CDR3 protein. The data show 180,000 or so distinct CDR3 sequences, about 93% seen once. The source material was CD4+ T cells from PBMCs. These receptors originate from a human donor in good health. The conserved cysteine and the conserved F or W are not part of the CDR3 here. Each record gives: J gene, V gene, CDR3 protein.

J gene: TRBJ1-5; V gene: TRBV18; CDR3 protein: ASSPQTGRGNQPQH
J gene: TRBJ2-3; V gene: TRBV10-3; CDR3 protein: AIRGGGGDTQY
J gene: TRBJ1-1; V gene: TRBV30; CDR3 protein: AWSGGRGTEAF
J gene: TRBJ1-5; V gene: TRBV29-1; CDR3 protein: SVGQDGNQPQH
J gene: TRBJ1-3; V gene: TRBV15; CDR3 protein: ATSRDPGRGNTIY
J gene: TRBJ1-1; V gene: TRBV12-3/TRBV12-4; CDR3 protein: ASSLRGKMNTEAF
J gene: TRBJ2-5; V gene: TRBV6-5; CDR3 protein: ASSYSVQDRAEETQY
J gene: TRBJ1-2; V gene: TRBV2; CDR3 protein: ASSDTGAAYGYT
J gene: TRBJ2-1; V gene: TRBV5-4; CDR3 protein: ASSSPTSGGAHEQF
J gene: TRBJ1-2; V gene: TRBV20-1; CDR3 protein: SAATGLNYGYT
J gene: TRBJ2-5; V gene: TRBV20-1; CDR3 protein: SARDEREVETQY
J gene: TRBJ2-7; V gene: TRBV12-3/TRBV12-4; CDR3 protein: ASSGDGGNSYEQY
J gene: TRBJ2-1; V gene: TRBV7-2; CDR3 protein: ASSPGQVYNEQF
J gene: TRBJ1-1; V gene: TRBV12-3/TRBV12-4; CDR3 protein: ASTPPPGGTEAF
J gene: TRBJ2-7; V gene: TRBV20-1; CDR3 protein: SAREDRTYEQY
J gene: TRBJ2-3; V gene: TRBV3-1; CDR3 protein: ASSQGAPPYTQY
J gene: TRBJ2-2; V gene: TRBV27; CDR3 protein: ASSIPGQGHTGELF
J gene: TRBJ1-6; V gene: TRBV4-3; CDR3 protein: ASSQRTGEPLH
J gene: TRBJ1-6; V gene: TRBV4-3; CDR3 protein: ASSQVWTVNSPLH
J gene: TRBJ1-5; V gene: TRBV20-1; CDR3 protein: SARQASNQPQH
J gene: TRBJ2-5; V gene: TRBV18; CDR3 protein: ASSERGEQETQY
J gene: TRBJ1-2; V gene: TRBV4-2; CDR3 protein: ASSQDLSTVYGYT
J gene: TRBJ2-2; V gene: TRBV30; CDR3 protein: AWNRFGAGELF
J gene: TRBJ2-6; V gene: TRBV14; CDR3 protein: ASSQAGANVLT
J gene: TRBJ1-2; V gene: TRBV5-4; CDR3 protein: ASSSPRDRDGYT
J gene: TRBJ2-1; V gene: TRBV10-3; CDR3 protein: AISDRGLAPDNEQF
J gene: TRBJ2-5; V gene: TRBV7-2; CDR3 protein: ASSRGQGQETQY
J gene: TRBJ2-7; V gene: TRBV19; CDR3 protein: ASSMGAYEQY
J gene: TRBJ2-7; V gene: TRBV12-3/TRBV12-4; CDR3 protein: ASSSTAGTATYEQY
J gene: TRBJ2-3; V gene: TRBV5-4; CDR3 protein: ASTDLAGASTDTQY
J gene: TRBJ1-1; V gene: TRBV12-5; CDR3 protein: ASGLESKAF
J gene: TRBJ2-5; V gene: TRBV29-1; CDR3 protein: SVDLAGGQETQY
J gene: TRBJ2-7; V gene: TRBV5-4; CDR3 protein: ASSPRGLGSYEQY
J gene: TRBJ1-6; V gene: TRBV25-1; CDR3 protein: ASSAQGPRYSPLH
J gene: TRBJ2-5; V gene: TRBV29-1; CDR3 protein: SVALSGRGQETQY
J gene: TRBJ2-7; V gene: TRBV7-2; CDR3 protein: ASSLVVQSYEQY
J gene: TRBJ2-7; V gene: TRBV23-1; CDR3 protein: ASSPRIQQY
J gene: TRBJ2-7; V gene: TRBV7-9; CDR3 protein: ASSPTPDRGVYEQY
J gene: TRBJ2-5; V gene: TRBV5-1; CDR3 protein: ASSRSGDRETQY
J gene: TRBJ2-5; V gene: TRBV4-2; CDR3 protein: ASSQEASLETQY
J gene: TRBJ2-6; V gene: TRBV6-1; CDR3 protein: ASTQTLSGANVLT
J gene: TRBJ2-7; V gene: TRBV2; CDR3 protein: ASSPDRGYEQY
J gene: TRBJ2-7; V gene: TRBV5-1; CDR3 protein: ASSPQTGRTYEQY
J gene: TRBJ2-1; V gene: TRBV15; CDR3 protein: ATSPTGVYNEQF
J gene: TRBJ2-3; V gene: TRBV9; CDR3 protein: ASSVRGDRTDTQY
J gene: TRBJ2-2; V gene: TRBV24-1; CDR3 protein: ATSDPVTGELF
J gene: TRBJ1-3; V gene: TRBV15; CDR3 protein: ATSPPGLSSGNTIY
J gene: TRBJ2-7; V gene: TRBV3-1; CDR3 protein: ASSHAGSYEQY
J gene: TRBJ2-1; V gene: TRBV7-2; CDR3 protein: ASTESLNEQF
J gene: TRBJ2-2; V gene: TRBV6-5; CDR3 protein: ATLRGGSTGELF
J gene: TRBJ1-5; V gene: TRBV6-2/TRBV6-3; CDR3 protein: ASSYFDGSNQPQH
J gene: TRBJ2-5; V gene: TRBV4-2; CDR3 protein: ASSQGGGTTQETQY
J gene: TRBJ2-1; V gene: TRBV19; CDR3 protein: ASSSFRARSEQF
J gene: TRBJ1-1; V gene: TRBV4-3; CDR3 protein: ASSVNRGQIEAF
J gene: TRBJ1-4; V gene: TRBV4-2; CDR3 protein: ASSQRDVATNEKLF
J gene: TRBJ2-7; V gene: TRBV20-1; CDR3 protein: SARVVDRVYEQY
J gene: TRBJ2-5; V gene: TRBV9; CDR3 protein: ASGDRGQY
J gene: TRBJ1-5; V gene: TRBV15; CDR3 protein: ATSGAGTGPQPQH
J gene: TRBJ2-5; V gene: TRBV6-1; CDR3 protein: ATAGGHETQY
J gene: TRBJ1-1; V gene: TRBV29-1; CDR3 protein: SASAGQGMNTEAF